This T cell receptor beta chain was recorded in a study of blood T cell repertoires in COVID-19. The wider study: Samples came from the United States, Italy and Spain, spanning acute and convalescent COVID-19. PBMCs, B-cell-depleted T cells, or T cells were the source of the cDNA or gDNA that made up the material.

Study processing details: Estimation of nucleated cell counts relied on the amplification of reference gene primers. The protocol was immunoSEQ multiplex PCR, while the TCRdb copy is restricted to in-frame clones and leaves out a portion. V and J calls and clone size are given by that table; D and trimming were obtained from the DNA. The sample has around 80,000 clones; roughly four fifths are singletons. The CDR3 is 17 amino acids. Germline V gene data show CDR1 as LNHDA and CDR2 as SQIVND (reference sequence). J gave up 0 bases and V 3 bases, and 5 bases lay outside the gene matches. The sequencing input was peripheral blood. The chain joins TRBV19 to TRBJ1-5; 10 bases line up with TRBD1. The sequence came from a man older than 75 with acute or convalescent COVID-19. The CDR3 here is CASSMDRGSRSNQPQHF. The CDR3 nucleotides are TGTGCCAGTAGTATGGACAGGGGGTCGCGTAGCAATCAGCCCCAGCATTTT.